This TCR beta chain was sequenced for a study of T-cell reconstitution after alpha-beta-depleted transplantation in children. The authors prepared the TCRbeta library with unique molecular identifiers. TCRdb fed the PCR reads into MiXCR, producing one record per CDR3 protein. Counted here are some 500,000 distinct CDR3 sequences, around a third occurring once; the ten biggest clones make up around 2.3%. This clonotype turned up a few times. The length of the CDR3 is 13 residues. Trimming removed 5 bases at V and 3 bases at J, with 10 bases between. The V gene's germline CDR1 is MNHEY and CDR2 SMNVEV (reference sequence).

The sample was PBMCs from the stem cell graft donor, taken from the stem cell graft. The source of this sequence is a human donor who donated a stem cell graft to a child with aplastic anemia. The chain is built from TRBV27 and TRBJ1-1; maybe TRBD1 (5 bases). CDR3 protein: CASSGGADTEAFF. DNA for the CDR3: TGTGCCAGCAGTGGCGGGGCCGACACTGAAGCTTTCTTT.